The rows below give T cell receptor beta chains drawn from one sample of a study of pediatric ulcerative colitis. Data came from immunoSEQ multiplex PCR; TCRdb stores just in-frame clones and leaves some out. The profile covers 54,000 or so clones, with around 86% appearing a single time and approximately 1.5% taken by the ten largest. The sample taken for sequencing was blood. The receptors come from a boy aged 5 to 17 who was a control in a study of pediatric ulcerative colitis. CDR3s leave out the opening cysteine and the closing phenylalanine or tryptophan.

v_call cdr3_aa
TRBV28 ASRDRQEKLF
TRBV6-4 ASSDGGNRAF
TRBV6-4 ASSESGGADEQF
TRBV7-8 ASTYQPNTEAF
TRBV27 ASSFYNEQF
TRBV5-1 ASSRNLAGGPSYEQY
TRBV6-1 ASKRQGGNEQF
TRBV28 ATRDRVDQPQH
TRBV7-8 ASSAGQTDGELF
TRBV5-4 ASSLDNALAGGPPYNEQF
TRBV6-4 ASSDTPSGRADEQF
TRBV7-3 ASSRQGSETQY
TRBV29-1 SVDLGLQETQY
TRBV23-1 ASSPWTSHNEQF
TRBV18 ASSPRTGLNEKLF
TRBV18 ASSRQGAYEQY
TRBV5-3 ARSLARRELPALGALEQY
TRBV19 ATYTTSGSSYNEQF
TRBV10-3 AISESQGRNEQF
TRBV27 ASSLSLISEQY
TRBV28 ASSLLGLAVTGELF
TRBV29-1 SARTGNDFWGYT
TRBV6-1 ASSVFRADTEAF
TRBV7-8 ASSLGQGRRKLF
TRBV11-3 ASSADRVWPEAF
TRBV6-4 ASSDGGEGSGELF
TRBV28 ASSLPVDGRNRYNEQF
TRBV11-3 ASSFRTGVNEQF
TRBV5-4 ASSLGQGFEKLF
TRBV2 ASSVAGGSSEAF
TRBV20-1 SALGQGTF
TRBV5-1 ASSLGDRGHEKLF
TRBV9 ASSVNPDSYEQY
TRBV28 ASSLNFLTGELF
TRBV28 ASSHSPNQPQH
TRBV6-1 ASIKRGYSDNEQF
TRBV5-6 ASSRTDRGTNQPQH
TRBV9 ASSVDLAPHEQY
TRBV7-3 ASSPDPVGTDSYEQY
TRBV19 ASSTTSGGIGELF
TRBV27 ASSPNEGAYEQY
TRBV6-5 ASSYDSNYGYT
TRBV7-3 ASSLGAAGEREQF
TRBV5-4 ASSLAREEGSTEAF
TRBV19 ASIDSMNTEAF
TRBV11-2 ASSPTGGGNEQF
TRBV14 ASSHDYGELF
TRBV5-1 ASSLGSRAGGVQY
TRBV6-5 ASSYGDLNEQY
TRBV5-8 ASSLFPTNYGYT
TRBV6-5 ASSAGGVLNEQF